Below, one T cell receptor (beta chain) is given with its context. The repertoire was sequenced with immunoSEQ multiplex PCR; TCRdb's copy has only in-frame clones and lacks some. Of more than 70,000 clones listed, roughly 87% were seen once; the top ten hold around 1.2%. This entry is derived from a study of T cell responses to AZD1222 COVID-19 vaccine. V dropped 8 bases and J dropped 6 bases, with 14 bases sitting between them. The CDR3 has 12 residues. The germline CDR1 and CDR2 sequences are MNHEY and SVGAGI. This receptor was obtained from an adult who received the AZD1222 COVID-19 vaccine. This chain connects TRBV6-5 to TRBJ2-7, with D possibly TRBD2 on 5 matching bases. Sample: peripheral blood, taken 28 days after the second AZD1222 dose. CDR3 coding DNA: TGTGCCAGCGGGAGACATAGGATCGAGCAGTACTTC. It codes for CASGRHRIEQYF.